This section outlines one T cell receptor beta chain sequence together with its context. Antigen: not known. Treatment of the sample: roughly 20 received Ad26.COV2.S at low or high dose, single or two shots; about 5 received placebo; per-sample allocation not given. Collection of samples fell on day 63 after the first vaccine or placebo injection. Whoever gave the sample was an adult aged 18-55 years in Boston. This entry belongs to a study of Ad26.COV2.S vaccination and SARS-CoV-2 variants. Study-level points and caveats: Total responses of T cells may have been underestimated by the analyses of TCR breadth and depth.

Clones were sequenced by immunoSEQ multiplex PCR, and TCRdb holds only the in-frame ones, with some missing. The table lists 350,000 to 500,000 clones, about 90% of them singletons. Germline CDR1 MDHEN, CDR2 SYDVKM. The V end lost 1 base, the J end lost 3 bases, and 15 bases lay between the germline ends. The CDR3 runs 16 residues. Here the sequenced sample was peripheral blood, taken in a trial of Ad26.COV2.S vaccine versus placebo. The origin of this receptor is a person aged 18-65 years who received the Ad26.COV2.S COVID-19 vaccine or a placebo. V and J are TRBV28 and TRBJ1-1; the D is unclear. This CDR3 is CASSLLRVKLDTEAFF. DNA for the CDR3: TGTGCCAGCAGTTTATTGAGGGTCAAGTTGGACACTGAAGCTTTCTTT.